One TCR beta chain is described in this entry. What it recognizes is unknown. The data were taken from a study of CD8 T cells in Susac syndrome. Study-level points and caveats: A relatively small number of individuals underwent TCR sequencing and HLA analysis.

This CDR3 region has 14 residues. Between the trimmed V and J ends, which lost 2 bases and 7 bases, there was a span of 12 bases. Germline V gene data show CDR1 as SGHKS and CDR2 as YYEKEE (reference sequence). TCR beta sequencing covered blood CD8+ and CD4+ T cells. While CD8+ and CD4+ T cells were isolated negatively, TEMRA cells were enriched by FACS. RNA was extracted with the RNeasy kit, and a quantity of about 0.45 to 1 ug was reverse transcribed using random hexamers. The amplification used immunoSEQ multiplex PCR on TCR beta CDR3; it spanned 54 Vbeta and 13 Jbeta. TCRdb re-derived calls from the immunoSEQ multiplex PCR reads in MiXCR, one entry per CDR3 protein. The sample includes fewer than 300,000 distinct CDR3 sequences, about 85% of them seen just once.

This clonotype originated in a human donor with multiple sclerosis. Sequenced material: CD8+ T cells from PBMCs. The gene calls are TRBV5-5 and TRBJ2-2, with D perhaps assigned TRBD1 or TRBD2 (5 bases each). CDR3 coding DNA: TGTGCCAGCAGCTTTCGGGGCACCGACGGGGAGCTGTTTTTT. It is translated as CASSFRGTDGELFF.